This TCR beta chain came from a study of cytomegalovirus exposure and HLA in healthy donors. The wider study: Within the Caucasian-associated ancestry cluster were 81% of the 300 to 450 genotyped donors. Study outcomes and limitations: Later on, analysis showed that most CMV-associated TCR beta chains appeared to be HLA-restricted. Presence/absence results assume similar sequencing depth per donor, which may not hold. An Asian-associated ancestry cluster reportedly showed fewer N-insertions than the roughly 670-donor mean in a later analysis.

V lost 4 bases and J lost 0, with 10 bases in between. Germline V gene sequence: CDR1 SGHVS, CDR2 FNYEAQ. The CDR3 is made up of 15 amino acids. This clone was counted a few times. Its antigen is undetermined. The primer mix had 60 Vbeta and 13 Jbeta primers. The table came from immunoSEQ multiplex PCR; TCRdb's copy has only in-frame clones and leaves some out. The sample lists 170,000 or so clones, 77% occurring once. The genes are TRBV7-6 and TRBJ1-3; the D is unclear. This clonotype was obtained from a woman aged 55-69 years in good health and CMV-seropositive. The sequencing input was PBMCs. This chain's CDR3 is CASSSGSISGNTIYF. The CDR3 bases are TGTGCCAGCAGCTCGGGGTCGATCTCTGGAAACACCATATATTTT.